What follows are 24 T cell receptor beta chains derived from one specimen sequenced in a study of blood T cell repertoires in COVID-19. This table comes from immunoSEQ multiplex PCR, and its TCRdb copy is limited to in-frame clones, with some not included. The sample carries 90,000 to 120,000 clones, about 85% recorded once. The sample taken for sequencing was peripheral blood. These receptors all come from a human donor in a cohort sampled during active COVID-19.

The chain links TRBV28 to TRBJ2-5; D gene ambiguous. V dropped 2 bases and J dropped 9 bases, with 13 bases sitting between them. The CDR3 has 13 amino acids. CDR1 is MDHEN and CDR2 is SYDVKM in the germline V gene. As DNA, the CDR3 is TGTGCCAGCAGTTTACCCCCGGTTGTGGCCCAGTACTTC. Translated, it gives CASSLPPVVAQYF. The variable domain in full, with the rest retrieved from reference TRBV28 and TRBJ2-5, is DVKVTQSSRYLVKRTGEKVFLECVQDMDHENMFWYRQDPGLGLRLIYFSYDVKMKEKGDIPEGYSVSREKKERFSLILESASTNQTSMYLCASSLPPVVAQYFGPGTRLLVL.

This clone was detected only once. The chain carries TRBV28 and TRBJ2-5; perhaps TRBD2 as D (5 bases). CDR3 length: 17 residues. Trimming removed 5 bases from V and 4 bases from J, with 23 bases in between. Germline lookup yields CDR1 MDHEN and CDR2 SYDVKM. Here the CDR3 reads CASSPTGSPRVGETQYF. The CDR3 DNA is TGTGCCAGCAGTCCCACCGGCAGCCCGAGGGTAGGAGAGACCCAGTACTTC.

This chain joins TRBV28 and TRBJ2-3; TRBD1 is a possible D gene (6 bases). The CDR3 is 12 residues long. The germline gives CDR1 MDHEN, CDR2 SYDVKM. V was shortened by 4 bases and J by 7 bases, with 9 bases between the two germline ends. The CDR3 protein is CASSSDSYTQYF. The CDR3 DNA reads as TGTGCCAGCAGTTCGGACAGCTATACGCAGTATTTT.

The chain has TRBV11-2 and TRBJ2-5; 9 nucleotides match TRBD2. Germline lookup yields CDR1 SGHAT and CDR2 FQNNGV. This CDR3 is built from 17 residues. Trimming at V came to 3 bases and at J to 1 base, leaving 9 bases not matched to a gene. CDR3 nucleotide sequence: TGTGCCAGCAGCTTGACTCCGCCGGGACTAGCCCAAGAGACCCAGTACTTC. Protein sequence: CASSLTPPGLAQETQYF. The variable domain in full, completed from reference TRBV11-2 and TRBJ2-5, reads EAGVAQSPRYKIIEKRQSVAFWCNPISGHATLYWYQQILGQGPKLLIQFQNNGVVDDSQLPKDRFSAERLKGVDSTLKIQPAKLEDSAVYLCASSLTPPGLAQETQYFGPGTRLLVL.

The chain recombines TRBV24-1 with TRBJ1-2; TRBD1 matches at 7 bases. From germline, CDR1 is KGHDR and CDR2 SFDVKD. Trimming at V came to 7 bases and at J to 8 bases, leaving 9 bases not matched to a gene. The CDR3 sequence is 13 residues long. The CDR3 region is CATRDPDRDGYTF. Written as DNA, the CDR3 is TGTGCCACCAGGGACCCAGACAGGGACGGCTACACCTTC.

The chain has TRBV10-2 and TRBJ1-6; D remains ambiguous. The V end was cut by 0 bases, the J end by 3 bases, with 6 bases between. Germline values: CDR1 WSHSY, CDR2 SAAADI. The CDR3 is 15 amino acids. The CDR3: CASSESAGYNSPLHF. Written as DNA, the CDR3 is TGCGCCAGCAGTGAGTCGGCAGGCTATAATTCACCCCTCCACTTT.

The chain has TRBV19 and TRBJ2-1; possibly TRBD2 for D (5 bases). CDR3 length: 14 amino acids. Germline V gives CDR1 LNHDA, CDR2 SQIVND (reference sequence). V lost 9 bases to trimming and J lost 0 bases, with 12 bases between them. Here the CDR3 DNA reads TGTGCCAGCGGTTTCCGGGGCTCCTACAATGAGCAGTTCTTC. Protein product: CASGFRGSYNEQFF. The full variable domain, rest sourced from reference TRBV19 and TRBJ2-1, is DGGITQSPKYLFRKEGQNVTLSCEQNLNHDAMYWYRQDPGQGLRLIYYSQIVNDFQKGDIAEGYSVSREKKESFPLTVTSAQKNPTAFYLCASGFRGSYNEQFFGPGTRLTVL.

J is TRBJ2-7 and V is TRBV5-1; 9 bases agree with TRBD2. This CDR3 is built from 16 residues. The germline V gene encodes CDR1 SGHRS and CDR2 YFSETQ. J was trimmed by 7 bases and V by 0 bases; bases with no gene match: 11. CDR3 sequence: CASSLEARGGFEEQYF. CDR3 in DNA: TGCGCCAGCAGCTTGGAGGCGCGGGGGGGATTTGAAGAGCAGTACTTC.

The rearrangement joins TRBV7-9 to TRBJ1-1; D gene uncertain. Germline CDR1 reads SEHNR; CDR2 reads FQNEAQ (reference sequence). V lost 6 bases and J lost 4, with 9 bases in between. The CDR3 is made up of 12 amino acids. In DNA, the CDR3 is TGTGCCAGCAGGGAGGCGCGCACTGAAGCTTTCTTT. Protein sequence: CASREARTEAFF.

The rearrangement uses TRBV19 and TRBJ2-3; 7 bases match TRBD1. Germline CDR1 reads LNHDA; CDR2 reads SQIVND (reference sequence). The trim removed 6 bases at V and 4 bases at J, leaving 7 bases unmatched. CDR3 length: 14 residues. In nucleotides, the CDR3 is TGTGCCAGTAGATCAGGGGGTGGGCCAGATACGCAGTATTTT. Its protein product is CASRSGGGPDTQYF.

CDR3 amino acids: CASSDRGLGTGELFF. CDR3 nucleotides: TGTGCCAGCAGCGACAGGGGGTTAGGGACCGGGGAGCTGTTTTTT. This sequence joins TRBV6-2 or TRBV6-3 and TRBJ2-2; 9 bases map to TRBD1. Germline V gene lookup returns CDR1 MNHEY and CDR2 SVGEGT. V shed 6 bases and J 5 bases; nucleotides not matched to a gene: 7. This CDR3 has 15 residues.

The V gene is TRBV21-1, the J gene TRBJ2-7; no check of the table's D call, TRBD1, against the DNA was made. TRBV21-1 is assigned pseudogene status. The length of the CDR3 is 13 residues. The CDR3 DNA reads as TGTGCCAGCAGCAAAGGACAGGGGTACGAGCAGTACTTC. This translates into CASSKGQGYEQYF.

J is TRBJ1-3 and V is TRBV10-3; the match to TRBD1 covers 7 bases. The CDR3 consists of 14 residues. V lost 5 bases, J lost 2 bases, and 3 bases stayed unmatched. Looked up from germline, CDR1 is ENHRY and CDR2 is SYGVKD. CDR3: CAISSTGAGNTIYF. The CDR3 DNA reads TGTGCCATCAGTTCTACAGGGGCTGGAAACACCATATATTTT.

This sequence joins TRBV12-3 or TRBV12-4 and TRBJ2-7, with D possibly matching TRBD1 (6 bases). This CDR3 contains 11 residues. Trimming took 5 bases from V and 9 from J, leaving 11 bases between them. The CDR3 DNA reads TGTGCCAGCAGTACAGGGACGAGGCAGTACTTC. It codes for CASSTGTRQYF.

The rearrangement uses TRBV7-2 and TRBJ2-1, with TRBD1 matching 7 bases. The CDR3 consists of 16 residues. The V gene end was trimmed by 4 bases and the J gene end by 10 bases; junction bases not matched to a gene: 16. The germline V gene has CDR1 SGHTA and CDR2 FQGNSA. In nucleotides, the CDR3 is TGTGCCAGCAGCTCAGGACCCGCGACCCTACAGGGGGAGCAGTTCTTC. Protein sequence: CASSSGPATLQGEQFF. Filled out from reference TRBV7-2 and TRBJ2-1, the complete variable domain reads GAGVSQSPSNKVTEKGKDVELRCDPISGHTALYWYRQSLGQGLEFLIYFQGNSAPDKSGLPSDRFSAERTGGSVSTLTIQRTQQEDSAVYLCASSSGPATLQGEQFFGPGTRLTVL.

This clone is a singleton in its sample. The chain joins TRBV5-6 to TRBJ2-7; D is unclear. The CDR3 sequence is 11 residues long. The V end was cut by 3 bases, the J end by 3 bases, with 4 bases between. Germline CDR1 reads SGHDT; CDR2 reads YYEEEE. The CDR3 DNA reads as TGTGCCAGCAGCTCCTACTACGAGCAGTACTTC. It is translated as CASSSYYEQYF. The full variable domain, rest sourced from reference TRBV5-6 and TRBJ2-7, is DAGVTQSPTHLIKTRGQQVTLRCSPKSGHDTVSWYQQALGQGPQFIFQYYEEEERQRGNFPDRFSGHQFPNYSSELNVNALLLGDSALYLCASSSYYEQYFGPGTRLTVT.

The rearrangement joins TRBV7-2 to TRBJ2-1; the match to TRBD1 covers 9 bases. V shed 5 bases and J 0 bases; nucleotides not matched to a gene: 2. The CDR3 extends over 15 amino acids. Per germline, CDR1 SGHTA and CDR2 FQGNSA. The CDR3 DNA follows: TGTGCCAGCAGCCTGGGACAGGGCTCCTACAATGAGCAGTTCTTC. Protein: CASSLGQGSYNEQFF.

The chain joins TRBV14 to TRBJ1-2; 8 positions match TRBD1. The CDR3 is 12 residues long. The germline gives CDR1 SGHDN, CDR2 FVKESK. With V trimmed by 8 bases and J by 6 bases, 5 bases remained unmatched. CDR3 protein: CASFGQGHGYTF. The CDR3 DNA reads TGTGCCAGCTTTGGACAGGGTCATGGCTACACCTTC.

The rearrangement uses TRBV5-6 and TRBJ1-3, with D possibly being TRBD1 (6 bases). Germline V lookup: CDR1 SGHDT, CDR2 YYEEEE. The V gene lost 4 bases and the J gene lost 0 bases, with 8 bases spanning the gap. This CDR3 spans 14 amino acids. CDR3 sequence: CASSRTVSGNTIYF. CDR3 nucleotide sequence: TGTGCCAGCAGCCGGACAGTCTCTGGAAACACCATATATTTT.

The chain has TRBV2 and TRBJ1-6, with 10 bases fitting TRBD1. The ends lost 6 bases at V and 12 bases at J; junction bases unmatched: 11. This CDR3 region has 15 residues. Germline values: CDR1 SNHLY, CDR2 FYNNEI. CDR3 bases: TGTGCCAGCAGACTAAGAGACCGGGACAGGGGACCCCTCCACTTT. Protein product: CASRLRDRDRGPLHF.

V and J are TRBV4-2 and TRBJ1-1, with D unresolved. The V end lost 0 bases, the J end lost 0 bases, and 11 bases lay between the germline ends. Germline loops: CDR1 LGHNA, CDR2 YNFKEQ. CDR3 length: 16 amino acids. In DNA form, the CDR3 reads TGTGCCAGCAGCCAAGAGACTAGGGTCATGAACACTGAAGCTTTCTTT. This codes for CASSQETRVMNTEAFF.

This chain uses TRBV6-6 with TRBJ1-1; D remains unclear. V was cut by 0 bases and J by 1 base, with 12 bases left in between. There are 16 residues in the CDR3. Germline assignment: CDR1 MNHNY and CDR2 SVGAGI (reference sequence). CDR3 loop: CASSYSRSRENTEAFF. The CDR3 DNA follows: TGTGCCAGCAGTTACTCGAGATCCCGGGAGAACACTGAAGCTTTCTTT.

The J gene is TRBJ2-1, the V gene TRBV18; 9 bases line up with TRBD1. After removal of 3 bases from V and 5 bases from J, the junction contained 5 bases not matched to a gene. The germline CDR1 and CDR2 sequences are KGHSH and LQKENI. The CDR3 extends over 15 amino acids. In DNA form, the CDR3 reads TGTGCCAGCTCACCGGGACAGGGAGGAAACAATGAGCAGTTCTTC. Protein: CASSPGQGGNNEQFF.

This chain joins TRBV4-2 and TRBJ2-7; TRBD1 agrees at 9 bases. CDR1 is LGHNA and CDR2 is YNFKEQ in the germline V gene. V dropped 3 bases and J dropped 0; count of bases not matched to a gene: 6. This CDR3 region has 16 residues. The CDR3 DNA follows: TGTGCCAGCAGCCATCGACAGGGGGATAGCTCCTACGAGCAGTACTTC. This gives the protein CASSHRQGDSSYEQYF.